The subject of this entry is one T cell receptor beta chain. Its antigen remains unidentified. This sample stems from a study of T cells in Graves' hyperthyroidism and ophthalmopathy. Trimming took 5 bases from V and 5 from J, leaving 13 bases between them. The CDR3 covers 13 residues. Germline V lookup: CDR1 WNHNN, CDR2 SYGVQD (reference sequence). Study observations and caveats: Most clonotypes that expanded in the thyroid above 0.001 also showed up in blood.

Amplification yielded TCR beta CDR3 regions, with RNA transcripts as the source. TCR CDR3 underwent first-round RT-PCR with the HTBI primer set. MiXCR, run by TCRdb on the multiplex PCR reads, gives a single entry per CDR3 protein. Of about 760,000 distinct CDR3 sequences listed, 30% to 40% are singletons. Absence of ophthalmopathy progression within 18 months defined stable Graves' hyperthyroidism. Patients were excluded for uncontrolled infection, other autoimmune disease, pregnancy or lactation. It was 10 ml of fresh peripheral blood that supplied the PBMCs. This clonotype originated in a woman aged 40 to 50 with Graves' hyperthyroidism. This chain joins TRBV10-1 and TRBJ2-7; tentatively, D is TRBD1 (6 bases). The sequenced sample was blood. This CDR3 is CASSTGIGDEQYF. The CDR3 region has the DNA TGCGCCAGCAGTACAGGGATAGGCGACGAGCAGTACTTC.